Listed below are T cell receptor beta chains from one sample, sequenced in a study of siplizumab effects on memory and regulatory T cells. The protocol was immunoSEQ multiplex PCR, while the TCRdb copy is restricted to in-frame clones and leaves out a portion. The sample records approximately 110,000 clones, 90% to 95% being singletons. The source material was CD4+ T cells sorted from blood. The receptor source for this set is a human donor in good health. The CDR3 runs from the conserved cysteine through the conserved F or W. The order of the fields is J gene, D gene, V gene, clone size, CDR3 DNA, CDR3 protein. A D gene is named only where the DNA matches it firmly. For some rows the clone size is stated as once, few or many, or as a class when expanded; others skip it.

j_call: TRBJ1-2; d_call: NA; v_call: TRBV2; clone_size: NA; cdr3_nt: TGTGCCAGCAGTGAAAATAGCTATGGCTACACCTTC; cdr3_aa: CASSENSYGYTF
j_call: TRBJ1-6; d_call: NA; v_call: TRBV4-1; clone_size: NA; cdr3_nt: TGCGCCAGCAGCCAAGAGGGACACAGCTCCTATAATTCACCCCTCCACTTT; cdr3_aa: CASSQEGHSSYNSPLHF
j_call: TRBJ2-3; d_call: NA; v_call: TRBV9; clone_size: once; cdr3_nt: TGTGCCAGCAGCTTTGGGACGGCTAGCACAGATACGCAGTATTTT; cdr3_aa: CASSFGTASTDTQYF
j_call: TRBJ1-1; d_call: TRBD1; v_call: TRBV11-2; clone_size: NA; cdr3_nt: TGTGCCAGCAGCTTTGGACAGGGACCGGGCACTGAAGCTTTCTTT; cdr3_aa: CASSFGQGPGTEAFF
j_call: TRBJ2-3; d_call: NA; v_call: TRBV9; clone_size: NA; cdr3_nt: TGTGCCAGCAGCGTCCCCCGTGTGGGGCCAAGGACAGATACGCAGTATTTT; cdr3_aa: CASSVPRVGPRTDTQYF
j_call: TRBJ1-1; d_call: TRBD1; v_call: TRBV5-1; clone_size: few; cdr3_nt: TGCGCCAGCAGCAAGGGACAGGGGTACACTGAAGCTTTCTTT; cdr3_aa: CASSKGQGYTEAFF
j_call: TRBJ1-1; d_call: NA; v_call: TRBV29-1; clone_size: once; cdr3_nt: TGCAGCGTTGACGTTTTCGGCCACATGAACACTGAAGCTTTCTTT; cdr3_aa: CSVDVFGHMNTEAFF
j_call: TRBJ2-7; d_call: TRBD1; v_call: TRBV6-1; clone_size: NA; cdr3_nt: TGTGCCAGCAGTGAAGGGACAGGGGTTCGGCAGTACTTC; cdr3_aa: CASSEGTGVRQYF
j_call: TRBJ2-2; d_call: NA; v_call: TRBV5-1; clone_size: NA; cdr3_nt: TGCGCCAGCAGCTTGAAGTTTACCACCGGGGAGCTGTTTTTT; cdr3_aa: CASSLKFTTGELFF
j_call: TRBJ2-6; d_call: NA; v_call: TRBV5-1; clone_size: NA; cdr3_nt: TGCGCCAGCAGCTTGCCCGGAGGGGCCAACGTCCTGACTTTC; cdr3_aa: CASSLPGGANVLTF
j_call: TRBJ2-5; d_call: NA; v_call: TRBV5-4; clone_size: NA; cdr3_nt: TGTGCCAGCAGCACCGGGACGGAACAAGAGACCCAGTACTTC; cdr3_aa: CASSTGTEQETQYF
j_call: TRBJ2-7; d_call: NA; v_call: TRBV6-5; clone_size: NA; cdr3_nt: TGTGCCAGCAGTACCACCTTCGGGGACGAGCAGTACTTC; cdr3_aa: CASSTTFGDEQYF
j_call: TRBJ1-4; d_call: NA; v_call: TRBV30; clone_size: few; cdr3_nt: TGTGCCTTGCAAACGGGGGGTGCTGAAAAACTGTTTTTT; cdr3_aa: CALQTGGAEKLFF
j_call: TRBJ1-1; d_call: NA; v_call: TRBV12-5; clone_size: NA; cdr3_nt: TGTGCTAGTGGTTATGGTTTGGACGGCACTGAAGCTTTCTTT; cdr3_aa: CASGYGLDGTEAFF
j_call: TRBJ1-2; d_call: NA; v_call: TRBV5-6; clone_size: once; cdr3_nt: TGTGCCAGCAGCCGGGCAAGGGGCTACACCTTC; cdr3_aa: CASSRARGYTF
j_call: TRBJ1-5; d_call: NA; v_call: TRBV6-1; clone_size: NA; cdr3_nt: TGTGCCAGCACGAGGAGGGGCGCCCAGCCCCAGCATTTT; cdr3_aa: CASTRRGAQPQHF
j_call: TRBJ1-1; d_call: NA; v_call: TRBV5-1; clone_size: NA; cdr3_nt: TGCGCCAGCAGCCTACAGGGAGGAGTCACTGAAGCTTTCTTT; cdr3_aa: CASSLQGGVTEAFF
j_call: TRBJ2-7; d_call: NA; v_call: TRBV2; clone_size: NA; cdr3_nt: TGTGCCAGCAGACAGGGCCACGAGCAGTACTTC; cdr3_aa: CASRQGHEQYF
j_call: TRBJ2-5; d_call: TRBD2; v_call: TRBV5-5; clone_size: NA; cdr3_nt: TGTGCCAGCAGCTTGGAATTAGCGGGAGCAGAGACCCAGTACTTC; cdr3_aa: CASSLELAGAETQYF
j_call: TRBJ2-3; d_call: TRBD2; v_call: TRBV30; clone_size: NA; cdr3_nt: TGTGCCTGGAGTTTTCCCGGGACTAGCGTAGATACGCAGTATTTT; cdr3_aa: CAWSFPGTSVDTQYF
j_call: TRBJ2-1; d_call: NA; v_call: TRBV19; clone_size: NA; cdr3_nt: TGTGCCAGTATCCCAGCTGGGCCCAACCCCTACAATGAGCAGTTCTTC; cdr3_aa: CASIPAGPNPYNEQFF
j_call: TRBJ2-3; d_call: NA; v_call: TRBV19; clone_size: NA; cdr3_nt: TGTGCCAGTAGTTGGGGACGAGAAGATACGCAGTATTTT; cdr3_aa: CASSWGREDTQYF
j_call: TRBJ2-3; d_call: NA; v_call: TRBV30; clone_size: NA; cdr3_nt: TGTGCTTCCGACCTCACTAGCACAGATACGCAGTATTTT; cdr3_aa: CASDLTSTDTQYF
j_call: TRBJ1-2; d_call: NA; v_call: TRBV9; clone_size: NA; cdr3_nt: TGTGCCAGCAGCGTAGCACAGGAAAGGGGGTATAACTATGGCTACACCTTC; cdr3_aa: CASSVAQERGYNYGYTF
j_call: TRBJ1-2; d_call: NA; v_call: TRBV7-2; clone_size: NA; cdr3_nt: TGTGCCAGCAGCTTAGACCAGGGTGGCTATGGCTACACCTTC; cdr3_aa: CASSLDQGGYGYTF
j_call: TRBJ2-3; d_call: NA; v_call: TRBV5-1; clone_size: NA; cdr3_nt: TGCGCCAGCAGCTTGGAACGGACTTCAAATACGCAGTATTTT; cdr3_aa: CASSLERTSNTQYF
j_call: TRBJ2-7; d_call: NA; v_call: TRBV9; clone_size: NA; cdr3_nt: TGTGCCAGCAGCGTAGGACGTCCGGGGACGGGATTCTCCTACGAGCAGTACTTC; cdr3_aa: CASSVGRPGTGFSYEQYF